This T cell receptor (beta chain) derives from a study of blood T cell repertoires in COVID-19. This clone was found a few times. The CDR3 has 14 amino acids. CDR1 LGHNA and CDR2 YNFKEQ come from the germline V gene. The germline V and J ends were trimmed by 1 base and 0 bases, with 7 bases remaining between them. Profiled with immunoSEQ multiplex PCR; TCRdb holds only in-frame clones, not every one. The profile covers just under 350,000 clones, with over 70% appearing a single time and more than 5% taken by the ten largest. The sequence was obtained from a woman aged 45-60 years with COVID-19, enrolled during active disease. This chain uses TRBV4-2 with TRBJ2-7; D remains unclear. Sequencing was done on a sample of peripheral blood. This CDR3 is CASSQGASSYEQYF. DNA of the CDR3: TGTGCCAGCAGCCAAGGGGCGAGCTCCTACGAGCAGTACTTC.